One T cell receptor (beta chain) is described in this entry. Antigen specificity is unknown. This entry comes from a study of cytomegalovirus exposure and HLA in healthy donors. General observations from the study: Many donors shared some public TCRs, even though most TCR sequences were rare. It was 150 to 200 TCR beta chains that were listed as cytomegalovirus-associated.

Germline V gives CDR1 SGHAT, CDR2 FQNNGV. V shed 4 bases and J 4 bases; nucleotides not matched to a gene: 10. CDR3 size: 16 residues. Some clones are missing from TCRdb's copy, which holds only in-frame ones; the method was immunoSEQ multiplex PCR. The top ten clones hold roughly 0.8% of a sample with about 360,000 clones, roughly 90% of them seen once. This TCR was recovered from a woman in her late teens or twenties in good health and CMV-seronegative. Sample: PBMCs. The V call is TRBV11-2, the J call TRBJ2-5; 9 nucleotides match TRBD2. In DNA, the CDR3 is TGTGCCAGCAGCTCGCTAGCGGGGCCTTTGGGAGAGACCCAGTACTTC. As protein: CASSSLAGPLGETQYF. The full variable domain, its missing parts supplied by reference TRBV11-2 and TRBJ2-5, is EAGVAQSPRYKIIEKRQSVAFWCNPISGHATLYWYQQILGQGPKLLIQFQNNGVVDDSQLPKDRFSAERLKGVDSTLKIQPAKLEDSAVYLCASSSLAGPLGETQYFGPGTRLLVL.